Listed here is a single T cell receptor (beta chain). Its antigen is not yet known. No much larger clone is present one base from it, and per-base qualities are unavailable. This sample is drawn from a study of shared clonotypes between healthy human individuals (dated by TCRdb to about 2020). Turning to the overall study: A couple of women and three men aged 18 to 49 years were included in the cohort. For each donor, CD4 naive and CD4 memory were each run on three plates, CD8 naive on two plates, and CD8 memory on one plate. To estimate repertoire size and how much clonotype sharing occurs between individuals, the study deeply sequenced the blood TCR repertoires of roughly 5 healthy adults. Libraries were prepared and TCR repertoires were sequenced by different laboratories using diverse techniques, in order to increase sequencing depth and limit assay-specific biases. Leukapheresis yielded between about 0.85 and 10 billion PBMCs per donor. What the research found in general, with its limitations: Sampling was restricted to blood, and TCR repertoires in tissues likely differ from the TCR repertoires found in blood. Based on pairwise subsampling, the degree of clonotype sharing among donors was expected to be affected by sequencing depth. Compared with non-shared clonotypes, the clonotypes found in all four sorted-subset donors had higher generation probabilities. Incomplete sequencing was indicated by rarefaction of sorted-subset datasets, despite the large sequencing depth. When a few donors were compared, the shared fraction of clonotypes was around 5% for naive CD4, about 4% for naive CD8, more than 2% for memory CD4, and less than 0.5% for memory CD8. Naive subsets generally had larger estimated clonotype richness than memory subsets did. The small number of donors limited the genetic and exposure-history diversity represented.

The CDR3 goes from the cysteine to the phenylalanine over 14 residues. This entry keeps only the CDR3 DNA: 42 bases, framed from base 1. V is cut by 4 bases and J by 5 bases, and the space between the germline ends is 15 bases. From the germline V gene (reference sequence), CDR1 is SGHNT and CDR2 is YYREEE. Donors were healthy HIV-negative adults with no recently reported acute infections or vaccinations. Every donor was a Caucasian adult living in Nashville, Tennessee, USA. CD4+ T cells were enriched by magnetic negative selection; naive cells were then positively selected on CD45RA, and the negative fraction formed the memory subset. Blood was collected by leukapheresis, and PBMCs were isolated by Ficoll-Histopaque density gradient centrifugation and then cryopreserved in liquid nitrogen vapor phase. Analytical flow cytometry was used to check the purity and quantity of each magnetically sorted T cell population. Genomic DNA was isolated from every sorted fraction and measured by UV absorbance on a Nanodrop 2000c.

Using the deep immunoSEQ assay, multiplex PCR amplified TCR CDR3 regions from genomic DNA. Extracted genomic DNA from each cell subset was distributed evenly across all wells of several immunoSEQ 96-well plates, and each plate was treated as a replicate. For sorted subsets, 200 to 250 ng genomic DNA, equal to approximately 30,000 T cell genomes, was loaded into each replicate PCR. The purified libraries were quantified using a Qubit 3.0 fluorometer, sized with a Bioanalyzer 2100, and then quantified again using the KAPA Library Quantification kit. Every immunoSEQ 96-well plate was sequenced on a dedicated single-read 150-cycle Illumina NextSeq 550 flow cell. Processing in the source paper ran as follows. The immunoSEQ output contained only junctional sequences without quality scores, so filtering could not match that applied to full-length reads. Sequences were annotated with PyIR, a Python wrapper for IgBLAST v1.9, using IMGT germline references to assign V/J genes and CDR3. Reads with weak V/J assignments (E-value above 1e-6), missing CDR3, stop codons, out-of-frame junctions, or ambiguous translated residues were removed. A V3J clonotype was defined by an identical inferred V gene, J gene, and CDR3 amino acid sequence. Percentage overlap between repertoires was computed as shared unique clonotypes divided by the size of the smaller repertoire. RTK rarefaction, the Chao1 estimator, and Recon v2.1 estimates of unobserved clonotypes were used to assess repertoire richness. Generation probabilities for all TCRbeta clonotypes obtained by the gDNA method from a handful of donors were computed using OLGA. TCRdb carries this immuneACCESS record with in-frame sequences only. Its versions omit some clonotypes, under half of them owing to an unresolved V gene in the studies checked, with the rest unexplained. V, J and clone size derive from that table, while D and trimming were established from the DNA sequence. The sample table contains roughly 1,500,000 clones; only one count was recorded for approximately 98.5% of them. Clones ranked in the top ten supply about 0.4% of the sample.

The V and J genes are TRBV5-4 and TRBJ2-5, with a tentative D gene TRBD1 over 6 matching bases. Sequencing was carried out using naive CD4+ T cells sorted from blood. Reading the label with the study, this specimen's cell subset or site is: CD45RA+ positively selected. This receptor was obtained from a man aged 25 to 40 in good health. The sequenced DNA: TGTGCCAGCAGCCGACAGGTTTTAGGGGAGACCCAGTACTTC. It translates as CASSRQVLGETQYF. The full variable domain, completed from the reference TRBV5-4 and TRBJ2-5 proteins outside the CDR3, reads ETGVTQSPTHLIKTRGQQVTLRCSSQSGHNTVSWYQQALGQGPQFIFQYYREEENGRGNFPPRFSGLQFPNYSSELNVNALELDDSALYLCASSRQVLGETQYFGPGTRLLVL.